This TCR beta chain appears in the sequencing data of a study of blood T cell repertoires in COVID-19. For the study at large: Donors in the United States, Italy and Spain gave samples during acute or convalescent COVID-19. T cells, B-cell-depleted T cells, or PBMCs provided the cDNA or gDNA that served as material.

The CDR3 sequence is 16 residues long. V shed 5 bases and J 1 base; nucleotides not matched to a gene: 10. Germline V gene sequence: CDR1 LNHDA, CDR2 SQIVND (reference sequence). Authors' methods: Reference gene primer amplification in the assay estimated nucleated cell counts. The table came from immunoSEQ multiplex PCR; TCRdb's copy has only in-frame clones and leaves some out. V, J and clone size reflect that table, while D and trimming were determined from the DNA. The sample holds under 65,000 clones, roughly 84% seen once. The chain recombines TRBV19 with TRBJ1-1, with 7 nucleotides matching TRBD1. Sequenced material: peripheral blood. This receptor was identified in an elderly man in a cohort sampled during active COVID-19. CDR3 residues: CASSVAQGYTNTEAFF. CDR3 DNA: TGTGCCAGTAGTGTAGCACAGGGGTATACGAACACTGAAGCTTTCTTT.